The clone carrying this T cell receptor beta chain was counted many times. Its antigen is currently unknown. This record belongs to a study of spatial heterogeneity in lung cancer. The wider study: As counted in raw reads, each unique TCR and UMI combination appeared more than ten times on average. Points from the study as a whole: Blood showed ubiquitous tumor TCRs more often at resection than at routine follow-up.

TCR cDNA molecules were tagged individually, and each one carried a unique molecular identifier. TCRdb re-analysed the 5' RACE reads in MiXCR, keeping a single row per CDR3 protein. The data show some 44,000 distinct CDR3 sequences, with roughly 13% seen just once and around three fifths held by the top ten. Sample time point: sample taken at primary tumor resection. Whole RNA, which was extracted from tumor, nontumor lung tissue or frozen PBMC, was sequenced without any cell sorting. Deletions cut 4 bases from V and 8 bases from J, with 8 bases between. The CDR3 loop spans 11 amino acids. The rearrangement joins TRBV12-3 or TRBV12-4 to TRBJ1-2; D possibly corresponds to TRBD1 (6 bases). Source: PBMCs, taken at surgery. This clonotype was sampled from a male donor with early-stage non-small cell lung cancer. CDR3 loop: CASSWGRGYTF. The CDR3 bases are TGTGCCAGCAGTTGGGGGCGAGGCTACACCTTC.